This TCR beta chain stems from a study of somatic mutations in cytotoxic T cells in rheumatoid arthritis. Study-wide background: There were some V beta antibody-stained T-cell populations flow-sorted at nearly 100% purity, and these included V beta1+ cells sequenced for TCRB. Overall study findings and caveats: Nothing was done to adjust for multiple comparisons when TRBV07 showed up slightly less in rheumatoid arthritis patients. Within the rheumatoid arthritis patients, CD8+ clonality went up as age increased (Spearman r=0.49). The same was not true of the healthy controls.

This clone was observed a handful of times. What it recognizes is unknown. Repertoires were generated with immunoSEQ multiplex PCR, while TCRdb's copy carries only in-frame clones and drops some. Of approximately 18,000 clones in the sample, about 80% are singletons; the top ten hold approximately 5%. The V end was cut by 9 bases, the J end by 0 bases, with 15 bases between. Per germline, CDR1 MGHRA and CDR2 YSYEKL. This CDR3 contains 14 residues. This receptor was taken from an adult with rheumatoid arthritis. Specimen: CD8+ T cells sorted from blood. The chain employs TRBV4-1 and TRBJ2-7, with D possibly TRBD1 on 6 matching bases. The CDR3 nucleotides read TGCGCCAGTGCCACAGGGAAGGGCTCCTACGAGCAGTACTTC. This encodes CASATGKGSYEQYF.